This T cell receptor beta chain was captured in a study of shared clonotypes between healthy human individuals. Overall study results and limits: Naive subsets tended to show greater estimated richness than memory subsets.

The assay ran at deep level. Sequenced by immunoSEQ multiplex PCR; TCRdb stores in-frame clones only, minus some. This sample carries just over 2,000,000 clones, 95% of them seen once, and the ten largest clones take roughly 0.13%. J lost 6 bases, V lost 0 bases, and 3 bases had no gene match. The CDR3 length is 14 residues. Germline loops: CDR1 SGDLS, CDR2 YYNGEE. Points on this clone: The antigen is unknown.

This sequence was found in a man in his late teens or twenties in good health. The sample comprised naive CD4+ T cells sorted from blood. Subset described: CD45RA+ positively selected. The chain has TRBV9 and TRBJ1-2; 9 bases line up with TRBD1. The CDR3 sequence is CASSVGDREHGYTF. The CDR3 nucleotides are TGTGCCAGCAGCGTAGGGGACAGGGAACATGGCTACACCTTC.